The sequence of this T cell receptor beta chain was determined in a study of T cell repertoires in cytomegalovirus infection. The CDR3 spans 14 residues. Per the germline V gene, CDR1 is SGHAT and CDR2 is FQNNGV. Germline trimming cut 3 bases from V and 4 bases from J; bases unmatched to any gene: 5. TCRdb reprocessed the reads with MiXCR, giving one entry per CDR3 protein. Of some 220,000 distinct CDR3 sequences listed, more than 9% are singletons. This clonotype came up many times. The receptor comes from a human donor in good health (CMV status not recorded). Some clones in this sample may be carry-over from other donors' samples. V is TRBV11-2 and J is TRBJ2-5, with 7 bases lining up with TRBD2. Sequenced input: PBMCs. CDR3 in amino acids: CASSFGGEAETQYF. Written as DNA, the CDR3 is TGTGCCAGCAGCTTTGGGGGGGAAGCAGAGACCCAGTACTTC.